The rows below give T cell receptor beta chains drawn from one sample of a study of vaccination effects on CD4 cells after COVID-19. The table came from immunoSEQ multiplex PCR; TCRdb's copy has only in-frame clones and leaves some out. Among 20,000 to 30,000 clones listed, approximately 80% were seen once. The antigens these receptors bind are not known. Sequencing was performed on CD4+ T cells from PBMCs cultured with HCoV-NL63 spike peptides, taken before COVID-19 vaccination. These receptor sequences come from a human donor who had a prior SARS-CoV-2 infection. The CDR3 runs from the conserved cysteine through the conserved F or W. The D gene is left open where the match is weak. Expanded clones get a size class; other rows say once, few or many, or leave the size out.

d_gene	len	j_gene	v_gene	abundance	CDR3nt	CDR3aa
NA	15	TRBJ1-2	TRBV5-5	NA	TGTGCCAGCAGCCAAAAAGAGACGGGGAACTATGGCTACACCTTC	CASSQKETGNYGYTF
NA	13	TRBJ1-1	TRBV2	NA	TGTGCCAGCAGTGAAGTGGAGGGCACTGAAGCTTTCTTT	CASSEVEGTEAFF
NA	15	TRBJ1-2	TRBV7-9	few	TGTGCCAGCAGCTTTGGCGGGGGTCCTAACTATGGCTACACCTTC	CASSFGGGPNYGYTF
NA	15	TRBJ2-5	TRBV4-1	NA	TGCGCCAGCAGCCCCCGGGACTCAGCAGGGGGGACCCAGTACTTC	CASSPRDSAGGTQYF
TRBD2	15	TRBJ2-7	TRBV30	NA	TGTGCCTGGAGTGTACTCCCAGCGGGAGTGGGCGAGCAGTACTTC	CAWSVLPAGVGEQYF
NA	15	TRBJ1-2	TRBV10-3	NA	TGTGCCATTATGTCCCGGGACGGTTCTAACTATGGCTACACCTTC	CAIMSRDGSNYGYTF
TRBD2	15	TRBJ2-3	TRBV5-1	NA	TGCGCCAGCAGCTTGGGAGCGGGAAGCACAGATACGCAGTATTTT	CASSLGAGSTDTQYF
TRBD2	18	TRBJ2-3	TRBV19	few	TGTGCCAGCAGACTATCCGGGACTAGCGGGAGTAGCACAGATACGCAGTATTTT	CASRLSGTSGSSTDTQYF
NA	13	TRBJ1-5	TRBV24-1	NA	TGTGCCACCAGTGGTGGGTGGCGGCAGCCCCAGCATTTT	CATSGGWRQPQHF
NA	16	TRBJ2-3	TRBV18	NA	TGTGCCAGCTCACCTTATAGAGCCCATAGCACAGATACGCAGTATTTT	CASSPYRAHSTDTQYF
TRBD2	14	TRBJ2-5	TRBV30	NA	TGTGCCTCCGTTACTAGCGGGTCCTGGGAGACCCAGTACTTC	CASVTSGSWETQYF
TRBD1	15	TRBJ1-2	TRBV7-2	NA	TGTGCCAGCAGCTACGGACAGGGGGCGAACTATGGCTACACCTTC	CASSYGQGANYGYTF
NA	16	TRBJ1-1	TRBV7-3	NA	TGTGCCAGCAGTCCTGGACAATTCGAACTGGGGACTGAAGCTTTCTTT	CASSPGQFELGTEAFF
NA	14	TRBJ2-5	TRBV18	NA	TGTGCCAGCTCACCACAGACCCAATTAGGGACCCAGTACTTC	CASSPQTQLGTQYF
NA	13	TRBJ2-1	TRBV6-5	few	TGTGCCAGCAGCTTTGACTCCTACAATGAGCAGTTCTTC	CASSFDSYNEQFF
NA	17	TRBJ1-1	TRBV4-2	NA	TGTGCCAGCAGCCAGGTTTCTTCTTGGGGTAGGAAGACTGAAGCTTTCTTT	CASSQVSSWGRKTEAFF
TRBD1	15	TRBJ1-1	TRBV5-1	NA	TGCGCCAGCAGCCCTTGGGACAGGGGGAACACTGAAGCTTTCTTT	CASSPWDRGNTEAFF
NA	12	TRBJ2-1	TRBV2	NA	TGTGCCAGCAGTGCCCGGGACCCCAATCGGTTCTTC	CASSARDPNRFF